The 28 T cell receptor beta chains listed next were all sequenced from one sample in a study of blood T cell repertoires in COVID-19. The assay was immunoSEQ multiplex PCR, and TCRdb's table has in-frame clones only and misses some. The sample records fewer than 250,000 clones, approximately 90% being singletons. The sequencing sample was made of peripheral blood. The receptors come from a woman aged 40 to 49 who had recovered from COVID-19.

In this sample, this clone turned up many times. The V call is TRBV5-5, the J call TRBJ1-1, with unresolved D. The CDR3 spans 13 residues. Between the trimmed V and J ends, which lost 2 bases and 6 bases, there was a span of 11 bases. Per the germline V gene, CDR1 is SGHKS and CDR2 is YYEKEE (reference sequence). CDR3 DNA: TGTGCCAGCAGCTTCTCGGCAGGCTCTGAAGCTTTCTTT. This sequence encodes CASSFSAGSEAFF.

The chain recombines TRBV5-1 with TRBJ2-1, with 11 bases aligning to TRBD2. V gave up 0 bases and J gave up 0 bases; unmatched junction bases: 11. CDR1 is SGHRS, CDR2 YFSETQ, per germline. This CDR3 contains 20 residues. The CDR3 DNA follows: TGCGCCAGCAGCTTGGGGGGGACTAGCGGCCGGCTGAGCTCCTACAATGAGCAGTTCTTC. Its translation is CASSLGGTSGRLSSYNEQFF. Drawing the rest from reference TRBV5-1 and TRBJ2-1, the complete variable domain is KAGVTQTPRYLIKTRGQQVTLSCSPISGHRSVSWYQQTPGQGLQFLFEYFSETQRNKGNFPGRFSGRQFSNSRSEMNVSTLELGDSALYLCASSLGGTSGRLSSYNEQFFGPGTRLTVL.

The chain is built from TRBV12-3 or TRBV12-4 and TRBJ1-1; D gene uncertain. Trimming pared 7 bases from V and 6 bases from J, leaving 12 bases between. The length of the CDR3 is 12 residues. Here the CDR3 reads CASTLRFSEAFF. CDR3 in DNA: TGTGCCAGCACCTTGAGGTTCTCTGAAGCTTTCTTT.

The rearrangement joins TRBV2 to TRBJ1-2, with D maybe TRBD1 (5 bases). Germline-derived CDR1 and CDR2 are SNHLY and FYNNEI. V was shortened by 6 bases and J by 1 base, with 27 bases between the two germline ends. The CDR3 totals 19 residues. The DNA for the CDR3 is TGTGCCAGCAGAACCATCGAAATTAAGGGGTTAAACCTTAACTATGGCTACACCTTC. It yields the protein CASRTIEIKGLNLNYGYTF.

V usage is TRBV5-8 and J usage is TRBJ2-7, with 10 nucleotides matching TRBD1. CDR1 and CDR2 (germline): SGHTS, YDEGEE. There are 17 residues in the CDR3. V lost 0 bases, J lost 3 bases, and 9 bases stayed unmatched. The CDR3 reads CASSLVYGTGDLYEQYF. The CDR3 DNA reads as TGTGCCAGCAGCTTGGTTTACGGGACAGGGGACCTCTACGAGCAGTACTTC.

The V call is TRBV30, the J call TRBJ2-5; D perhaps matches TRBD2 (5 bases). Germline V gene sequence: CDR1 GTSNPN, CDR2 SVGIG (reference sequence). The CDR3 covers 14 residues. V was trimmed by 3 bases and J by 5 bases, leaving 16 bases between them. The CDR3, as DNA: TGTGCCTGGAGAGCGACCCTGGGAGTGGAGACCCAGTACTTC. It encodes CAWRATLGVETQYF.

The rearrangement links TRBV10-3 to TRBJ2-3; 9 nucleotides match TRBD1. V gave up 10 bases and J gave up 4 bases; unmatched junction bases: 9. CDR3 length: 14 amino acids. The germline CDR1 and CDR2 sequences are ENHRY and SYGVKD. The CDR3 region has the DNA TGTGCCACCGTACAGGGGGCATCGGCAGATACGCAGTATTTT. This translates into CATVQGASADTQYF.

Only a few counts were recorded for this clone. The J gene is TRBJ2-1, the V gene TRBV5-1; no definite D call. The CDR3 sequence is 17 residues long. CDR1 and CDR2 from the germline V gene are SGHRS and YFSETQ. Trimming removed 1 base from V and 7 bases from J, with 21 bases in between. CDR3 residues: CASSLTLTNFGSNEQFF. DNA for the CDR3: TGCGCCAGCAGCTTGACCCTAACTAATTTTGGTAGTAATGAGCAGTTCTTC.

J is TRBJ2-2 and V is TRBV23-1; D is uncertain. TRBV23-1 is identified as an open reading frame with a role that is uncertain. There are 10 residues in the CDR3. V shed 6 bases and J shed 8 bases, with 4 bases lying between them. The CDR3 sequence: CASRQGELFF. The CDR3 DNA follows: TGCGCCAGCAGACAGGGGGAGCTGTTTTTT.

The chain couples TRBV27 to TRBJ1-4; TRBD1 might be the D (6 bases). Germline CDR1 MNHEY, CDR2 SMNVEV (reference sequence). Trimming removed 5 bases from V and 4 bases from J, with 11 bases in between. This CDR3 region has 14 residues. The CDR3 DNA sequence: TGTGCCAGCAGTCCGGGACACTATAATGAAAAACTGTTTTTT. Translated: CASSPGHYNEKLFF.

As regards this clone: The sample has other DNA sequences that encode this CDR3 too. The rearrangement joins TRBV3-1 (or the pseudogene TRBV3-2) to TRBJ1-1, with D possibly being TRBD1 (5 bases). V was shortened by 6 bases and J by 4 bases, with 12 bases between the two germline ends. CDR1 is LGHDT and CDR2 is YNNKEL in the germline V gene (reference sequence). The CDR3 totals 13 residues. The CDR3 protein is CASSFQGGTEAFF. CDR3 sequence (DNA): TGTGCCAGCAGTTTCCAGGGAGGCACTGAAGCTTTCTTT.

The chain carries TRBV7-9 and TRBJ1-2; 10 nucleotides agree with TRBD1. The CDR3 has 17 residues. V lost 4 bases, J lost 5 bases, and 13 bases stayed unmatched. Germline values: CDR1 SEHNR, CDR2 FQNEAQ (reference sequence). The CDR3 reads CASSSPGQGIWGYGYTF. The CDR3 region has the DNA TGTGCCAGCAGCTCTCCGGGACAGGGGATTTGGGGGTATGGCTACACCTTC.

The chain couples TRBV7-2 to TRBJ1-1; the match to TRBD1 covers 8 bases. CDR3 size: 17 residues. The V segment lost 3 bases and the J segment 1 base; nucleotides outside the gene matches: 10. Germline V gives CDR1 SGHTA, CDR2 FQGNSA. CDR3 residues: CASSFGTGVFPNTEAFF. The CDR3, as DNA: TGTGCCAGCAGCTTTGGGACAGGCGTATTTCCGAACACTGAAGCTTTCTTT.

V usage is TRBV11-1 and J usage is TRBJ1-2; D perhaps matches TRBD1 (5 bases). This CDR3 has 14 residues. Trimming left V 3 bases short and J 5 bases short, with 13 bases between. CDR1 is SGHAT, CDR2 FQDESV, per germline (reference sequence). In nucleotides, the CDR3 is TGTGCCAGCAGCTTGGCGCCCCAGGGTTATGGCTACACCTTC. It codes for CASSLAPQGYGYTF.

The J gene is TRBJ1-3, the V gene TRBV6-2 or TRBV6-3, with D maybe TRBD1 (5 bases). The V and J ends lost 4 bases and 0 bases respectively, with 19 bases between them. The CDR3 has 18 residues. CDR1 is MNHEY, CDR2 SVGEGT, per germline. The CDR3 reads CASSSQGGGLYSGNTIYF. CDR3 bases: TGTGCCAGCAGTTCCCAGGGCGGCGGCCTTTACTCTGGAAACACCATATATTTT.

This sequence joins TRBV30 and TRBJ2-7; 13 bases map to TRBD2. This CDR3 has 14 residues. The trim removed 3 bases at V and 3 bases at J, leaving 2 bases unmatched. Germline V gives CDR1 GTSNPN, CDR2 SVGIG (reference sequence). DNA for the CDR3: TGTGCCTGGAGACTAGCGGGAGGGGGCTACGAGCAGTACTTC. Encoded protein: CAWRLAGGGYEQYF.

This chain links TRBV6-2 or TRBV6-3 with TRBJ2-7; no definite D call. The V gene's germline CDR1 is MNHEY and CDR2 SVGEGT. The CDR3 length is 11 residues. The germline V and J ends were trimmed by 6 bases and 6 bases, with 9 bases remaining between them. The CDR3 region is CASSNSGEQYF. The CDR3 bases are TGTGCCAGCAGCAATAGTGGCGAGCAGTACTTC.

The V and J genes are TRBV27 and TRBJ2-1; possible D gene TRBD2, 5 bases. The CDR3 sequence is 16 residues long. The V end lost 6 bases, the J end lost 4 bases, and 19 bases lay between the germline ends. Germline-derived CDR1 and CDR2 are MNHEY and SMNVEV (reference sequence). CDR3: CASSPVSQPGYNEQFF. As DNA, the CDR3 is TGTGCCAGCAGCCCGGTTTCCCAACCGGGGTACAATGAGCAGTTCTTC.

This chain links TRBV4-1 with TRBJ2-7; D gene ambiguous. The CDR3 loop spans 14 amino acids. Germline V gene lookup returns CDR1 MGHRA and CDR2 YSYEKL. V was trimmed by 0 bases and J by 1 base, leaving 7 bases between them. CDR3 nucleotide sequence: TGCGCCAGCAGCCAAGATGTGTCTTCCTACGAGCAGTACTTC. This codes for CASSQDVSSYEQYF.

The genes are TRBV3-1 (or the pseudogene TRBV3-2) and TRBJ2-5, with TRBD2 identical over 9 bases. CDR3 length: 16 amino acids. Germline CDR1 reads LGHDT; CDR2 reads YNNKEL (reference sequence). Trimming at V came to 4 bases and at J to 2 bases, leaving 8 bases not matched to a gene. The CDR3 DNA reads TGTGCCAGCAGCCTACTTAGCGGGGGACTTCAAGAGACCCAGTACTTC. This gives the protein CASSLLSGGLQETQYF.

The V and J genes are TRBV18 and TRBJ1-1; tentative D call: TRBD1 (6 bases). The CDR3 is made up of 16 amino acids. Trimming took 6 bases from V and 5 from J, leaving 22 bases between them. Germline V lookup: CDR1 KGHSH, CDR2 LQKENI. The CDR3 nucleotides are TGTGCCAGCTCGCCGTCGCTAGTAGGGGGGGGGACTGAAGCTTTCTTT. The encoded protein is CASSPSLVGGGTEAFF.

The J gene is TRBJ1-1, the V gene TRBV21-1; the D call in the table, TRBD1, was not verified against the DNA. TRBV21-1 is tagged as a pseudogene. This CDR3 is built from 20 residues. CDR3 nucleotide sequence: TGTGCCAGCAGCAAAGGGGATTGGGGGCAGGACAGCACCAAGAACACTGAAGCTTTCTTT. Translation: CASSKGDWGQDSTKNTEAFF.

The CDR3 is CASSRKGLAGSKESYEQYF. As DNA, the CDR3 is TGTGCCAGCAGCCGTAAGGGCCTAGCGGGAAGCAAAGAGTCCTACGAGCAGTACTTC. V usage is TRBV27 and J usage is TRBJ2-7, with 9 bases that match TRBD2. Germline CDR1 is MNHEY and CDR2 is SMNVEV (reference sequence). The CDR3 totals 19 residues. V lost 6 bases, J lost 1 base, and 19 bases stayed unmatched.

The chain couples TRBV29-1 to TRBJ2-7; a possible D gene is TRBD2 (7 bases). Looked up from germline, CDR1 is SQVTM and CDR2 is ANQGSEA. The CDR3 has 12 amino acids. The V end lost 3 bases, the J end lost 6 bases, and 12 bases lay between the germline ends. CDR3 sequence (DNA): TGCAGCGTTGATCGGGGGGCGGGCGAGCAGTACTTC. The encoded protein is CSVDRGAGEQYF.

The V and J genes are TRBV6-5 and TRBJ2-3; D gene ambiguous. The CDR3 has 14 residues. V was pared by 0 bases and J by 9 bases, with 13 bases between. CDR1 and CDR2 from the germline V gene are MNHEY and SVGAGI. The CDR3 region is CASSYSLGLKTQYF. Written as DNA, the CDR3 is TGTGCCAGCAGTTACTCTTTGGGCCTCAAGACGCAGTATTTT.

The V and J genes are TRBV28 and TRBJ2-3; D possibly corresponds to TRBD2 (6 bases). The CDR3 length is 14 residues. V lost 5 bases and J lost 8, with 17 bases in between. The germline gives CDR1 MDHEN, CDR2 SYDVKM. The CDR3: CASSLDGTRSTQYF. The CDR3 bases are TGTGCCAGCAGTCTGGACGGGACTCGGAGTACGCAGTATTTT.

The rearrangement joins TRBV6-5 to TRBJ2-4; D remains ambiguous. The V and J ends lost 7 bases and 0 bases respectively, with 7 bases between them. The CDR3 extends over 13 amino acids. Germline V gives CDR1 MNHEY, CDR2 SVGAGI. This CDR3 is CASTETAKNIQYF. Here the CDR3 DNA reads TGTGCCAGCACAGAAACAGCCAAAAACATTCAGTACTTC.

The V gene is TRBV9, the J gene TRBJ1-5; the D gene is possibly TRBD1 (6 bases). Per the germline V gene, CDR1 is SGDLS and CDR2 is YYNGEE. This CDR3 has 16 residues. Trimming removed 1 base at V and 7 bases at J, with 18 bases between. The CDR3 here is CASSVTADSSGQPQHF. The CDR3 DNA reads as TGTGCCAGCAGCGTAACCGCGGACAGTTCGGGCCAGCCCCAGCATTTT.